These 10 T cell receptor beta chains were sequenced from one sample in a study of blood T cell repertoires in COVID-19. The repertoire was sequenced with immunoSEQ multiplex PCR; TCRdb's copy has only in-frame clones and lacks some. The sample contains approximately 310,000 clones, 75% to 90% of which appear only once. Material: PBMCs or T cells enriched from blood (not recorded which). The receptors were sampled from a woman aged 25 to 45 who had been exposed to COVID-19.

The J gene is TRBJ2-1, the V gene TRBV2, with D possibly TRBD2 on 6 matching bases. Germline V CDR1 and CDR2: SNHLY, FYNNEI. The CDR3 is made up of 14 amino acids. The V end lost 6 bases, the J end lost 4 bases, and 13 bases lay between the germline ends. CDR3 sequence reads: CASRSGYSYNEQFF. The CDR3 nucleotides are TGTGCCAGCAGGAGCGGGTACTCGTACAATGAGCAGTTCTTC.

The chain combines TRBV4-1 with TRBJ1-3, with 7 bases identical to TRBD1. The V gene's germline CDR1 is MGHRA and CDR2 YSYEKL. The CDR3 consists of 16 residues. Unmatched junction bases numbered 6, after V lost 1 base and J lost 3 bases. CDR3 sequence (DNA): TGCGCCAGCAGCCAAGGACAGGGAAAAGGTGGAAACACCATATATTTT. This translates into CASSQGQGKGGNTIYF.

This clone showed up just a few times. The gene calls are TRBV2 and TRBJ1-5; the D is unclear. V dropped 3 bases and J dropped 5 bases, with 17 bases sitting between them. The CDR3 contains 16 residues. Germline V gene lookup returns CDR1 SNHLY and CDR2 FYNNEI. DNA of the CDR3: TGTGCCAGCAGTGACACCAACGGGGTGCGGCATCAGCCCCAGCATTTT. Amino acid sequence: CASSDTNGVRHQPQHF. Full variable domain (remainder filled in from reference TRBV2 and TRBJ1-5): EPEVTQTPSHQVTQMGQEVILRCVPISNHLYFYWYRQILGQKVEFLVSFYNNEISEKSEIFDDQFSVERPDGSNFTLKIRSTKLEDSAMYFCASSDTNGVRHQPQHFGDGTRLSIL.

V and J are TRBV30 and TRBJ2-3; 11 bases align to TRBD2. The germline CDR1 and CDR2 sequences are GTSNPN and SVGIG (reference sequence). Trimming took 2 bases from V and 4 from J; bases not matched to a gene: 5. The CDR3 sequence is 15 residues long. The CDR3 nucleotides read TGTGCCTGGAGTAGGCTAGCGGGAGGCTCAGATACGCAGTATTTT. Translated: CAWSRLAGGSDTQYF.

This clone was detected a few times. The chain links TRBV7-3 to TRBJ1-1; D might be TRBD1 (5 bases). V was pared by 0 bases and J by 5 bases, with 10 bases between. CDR3 length: 14 residues. Germline loops: CDR1 SGHTA, CDR2 FQGTGA. The CDR3 sequence: CASSLTGGNTEAFF. The CDR3 nucleotides read TGTGCCAGCAGCTTAACCGGGGGAAATACTGAAGCTTTCTTT. The whole variable domain, filled in from reference TRBV7-3 and TRBJ1-1, reads GAGVSQTPSNKVTEKGKYVELRCDPISGHTALYWYRQSLGQGPEFLIYFQGTGAADDSGLPNDRFFAVRPEGSVSTLKIQRTERGDSAVYLCASSLTGGNTEAFFGQGTRLTVV.

The rearrangement links TRBV2 to TRBJ2-3; D might be TRBD2 (5 bases). V lost 6 bases to trimming and J lost 8 bases, with 15 bases between them. Germline assignment: CDR1 SNHLY and CDR2 FYNNEI. CDR3 length: 13 residues. CDR3 DNA: TGTGCCAGCAGAAGCGAGGGCTGGAGTACGCAGTATTTT. It encodes CASRSEGWSTQYF.

This clone was found once. The chain employs TRBV5-6 and TRBJ2-5; 9 bases fit TRBD1. V trimming: 1 base; J trimming: 2 bases; junction bases outside the gene matches: 12. The CDR3 runs to 18 residues. Germline CDR1 and CDR2: SGHDT and YYEEEE. CDR3 nucleotide sequence: TGTGCCAGCAGCTTGAACCGGGACAGGGTTTGGGAGCAAGAGACCCAGTACTTC. This translates into CASSLNRDRVWEQETQYF.

The count of this clone is one. The chain is built from TRBV7-9 and TRBJ2-5, with D perhaps matching TRBD1 (6 bases). V dropped 5 bases and J dropped 10 bases, with 11 bases sitting between them. This CDR3 contains 11 residues. Germline V lookup: CDR1 SEHNR, CDR2 FQNEAQ (reference sequence). CDR3 nucleotides: TGTGCCAGCAGCCCGGGGACACTCCAGTACTTC. Translating gives CASSPGTLQYF.

The CDR3 reads CASSSRGWADTQYF. Here the CDR3 DNA reads TGTGCCAGCAGCTCAAGGGGGTGGGCAGATACGCAGTATTTT. The J gene is TRBJ2-3, the V gene TRBV5-4, with a possible D match to TRBD1 (6 bases). The germline gives CDR1 SGHNT, CDR2 YYREEE (reference sequence). CDR3 size: 14 residues. V shed 3 bases and J shed 4 bases, with 12 bases lying between them.

The V gene is TRBV9, the J gene TRBJ2-7; 8 bases agree with TRBD1. CDR1 and CDR2 (germline): SGDLS, YYNGEE. V trimming: 0 bases; J trimming: 3 bases; junction bases outside the gene matches: 5. The CDR3 has 15 residues. Written as DNA, the CDR3 is TGTGCCAGCAGCGTAGCGGGACAGGAGTTCTACGAGCAGTACTTC. It translates to CASSVAGQEFYEQYF. The full variable domain, in which reference TRBV9 and TRBJ2-7 provide the parts outside the CDR3, is DSGVTQTPKHLITATGQRVTLRCSPRSGDLSVYWYQQSLDQGLQFLIQYYNGEERAKGNILERFSAQQFPDLHSELNLSSLELGDSALYFCASSVAGQEFYEQYFGPGTRLTVT.